These 16 T cell receptor beta chains originate from one sample sequenced in a study of graft-versus-host responses after intestinal transplantation. Which antigens these TCRs recognize remains unknown. Data came from immunoSEQ multiplex PCR; TCRdb stores just in-frame clones and leaves some out. Here the sample spans more than 75,000 clones, 91% being singletons. Sequencing used unstimulated CD4+ T cells sorted from spleen or lymph node cells, obtained before transplant. These receptors were taken from a human donor who was the organ donor for an intestinal transplant.

V is TRBV29-1 and J is TRBJ2-5, with D hard to call. Germline V gives CDR1 SQVTM, CDR2 ANQGSEA. The germline V and J ends were trimmed by 5 bases and 0 bases, with 10 bases remaining between them. This CDR3 is built from 13 residues. The CDR3: CSVFGRYQETQYF. The CDR3 nucleotides read TGCAGCGTTTTTGGTCGGTACCAAGAGACCCAGTACTTC.

This clone was seen more than once but under ten times. This chain's CDR3 is CASSSQGYEQYF. The DNA for the CDR3 is TGCGCCAGCAGTTCACAGGGCTACGAGCAGTACTTC. The chain employs TRBV5-1 and TRBJ2-7, with D possibly matching TRBD1 (6 bases). Per germline, CDR1 SGHRS and CDR2 YFSETQ. CDR3 length equals 12 residues. V was trimmed by 5 bases and J by 3 bases, leaving 9 bases between them.

The gene calls are TRBV5-1 and TRBJ1-4; 9 bases are shared with TRBD1. CDR1 and CDR2 from the germline V gene are SGHRS and YFSETQ. V shed 0 bases and J 7 bases; nucleotides not matched to a gene: 7. The CDR3 spans 16 residues. CDR3 sequence reads: CASSLAYRGPSEKLFF. In DNA, the CDR3 is TGCGCCAGCAGCTTGGCCTACAGGGGGCCAAGTGAAAAACTGTTTTTT. Using reference TRBV5-1 and TRBJ1-4 for the parts outside the CDR3, the full variable domain is KAGVTQTPRYLIKTRGQQVTLSCSPISGHRSVSWYQQTPGQGLQFLFEYFSETQRNKGNFPGRFSGRQFSNSRSEMNVSTLELGDSALYLCASSLAYRGPSEKLFFGSGTQLSVL.

V is TRBV7-9 and J is TRBJ1-2, with 10 bases fitting TRBD1. Germline trimming cut 4 bases from V and 6 bases from J; bases unmatched to any gene: 17. Germline-derived CDR1 and CDR2 are SEHNR and FQNEAQ (reference sequence). The CDR3 is made up of 18 amino acids. CDR3 loop: CASSYHRQGAFWVDGYTF. DNA for the CDR3: TGTGCCAGCAGCTACCATCGACAGGGGGCGTTTTGGGTGGATGGCTACACCTTC.

The J gene is TRBJ2-5, the V gene TRBV14, with 7 bases aligning to TRBD2. Per the germline V gene, CDR1 is SGHDN and CDR2 is FVKESK. J gave up 3 bases and V 3 bases, and 13 bases lay outside the gene matches. CDR3 length equals 17 residues. CDR3 DNA sequence: TGTGCCAGCAGCCAGGAAAGTAGGGCTAGCGGAAAAGAGACCCAGTACTTC. Its translation is CASSQESRASGKETQYF.

J is TRBJ2-5 and V is TRBV30, with D tentatively TRBD2 (5 bases). This CDR3 spans 14 amino acids. From germline, CDR1 is GTSNPN and CDR2 SVGIG (reference sequence). V was trimmed by 2 bases and J by 2 bases, leaving 12 bases between them. The CDR3 DNA is TGTGCCTGGAGTCTTAGCGCTTTACAAGAGACCCAGTACTTC. It encodes CAWSLSALQETQYF. Supplemented by reference TRBV30 and TRBJ2-5, the full variable domain reads SQTIHQWPATLVQPVGSPLSLECTVEGTSNPNLYWYRQAAGRGLQLLFYSVGIGQISSEVPQNLSASRPQDRQFILSSKKLLLSDSGFYLCAWSLSALQETQYFGPGTRLLVL.

This clone occurred once. The chain has TRBV10-3 and TRBJ1-5; 7 positions match TRBD1. V lost 0 bases, J lost 5 bases, and 1 base stayed unmatched. The CDR3 totals 14 residues. The germline gives CDR1 ENHRY, CDR2 SYGVKD. The DNA of the CDR3 is TGTGCCATCAGTGAGTCAGGGGGCGATCAGCCCCAGCATTTT. It yields the protein CAISESGGDQPQHF.

The chain is built from TRBV4-1 and TRBJ1-2, with a possible D match to TRBD1 (5 bases). CDR3 length equals 16 residues. V was trimmed by 0 bases and J by 3 bases, leaving 14 bases between them. Germline-derived CDR1 and CDR2 are MGHRA and YSYEKL. CDR3 DNA: TGCGCCAGCAGCCAAGATATCAGGGTCCGGGACTATGGCTACACCTTC. Protein product: CASSQDIRVRDYGYTF.

The V gene is TRBV6-6, the J gene TRBJ2-3; 7 positions match TRBD1. CDR3 length equals 13 residues. Germline CDR1 and CDR2: MNHNY and SVGAGI (reference sequence). Unmatched junction bases numbered 0, after V lost 0 bases and J lost 6 bases. The chain's CDR3 is CASSYSDRDTQYF. Written as DNA, the CDR3 is TGTGCCAGCAGTTACTCGGACAGGGATACGCAGTATTTT.

The rearrangement links TRBV9 to TRBJ2-1; D not resolved. Per the germline V gene, CDR1 is SGDLS and CDR2 is YYNGEE. The CDR3 loop spans 15 amino acids. The V and J ends lost 4 bases and 6 bases respectively, with 17 bases between them. CDR3 loop: CASSPSWSSSNEQFF. CDR3 coding DNA: TGTGCCAGCAGCCCGAGTTGGAGTAGCTCCAATGAGCAGTTCTTC.

The rearrangement joins TRBV7-9 to TRBJ2-5; TRBD1 might be the D (6 bases). Germline V gene sequence: CDR1 SEHNR, CDR2 FQNEAQ (reference sequence). The CDR3 runs to 15 residues. V lost 5 bases and J lost 5, with 18 bases in between. CDR3 region: CASSTIWTEGETQYF. DNA for the CDR3: TGTGCCAGCAGCACCATTTGGACAGAGGGGGAGACCCAGTACTTC.

The chain has TRBV7-8 and TRBJ1-1; 7 positions match TRBD1. V was clipped by 7 bases and J by 0 bases; unmatched bases: 20. Germline V gene sequence: CDR1 SGHVS, CDR2 FQNEAQ. This CDR3 spans 19 amino acids. The CDR3 DNA is TGTGCCAGCAACCCCTTTGGAGGGGGCCTTGGGGTTTTGAACACTGAAGCTTTCTTT. Its protein product is CASNPFGGGLGVLNTEAFF.

The rearrangement links TRBV4-1 to TRBJ2-2, with TRBD2 matching 16 bases. Germline CDR1 is MGHRA and CDR2 is YSYEKL. The V segment lost 8 bases and the J segment 4 bases; nucleotides outside the gene matches: 10. The CDR3 is 18 residues long. CDR3 amino acids: CASRLGLAGGLGTGELFF. The CDR3 nucleotides are TGCGCCAGCCGCCTGGGACTAGCGGGGGGGCTAGGCACCGGGGAGCTGTTTTTT.

The chain couples TRBV13 to TRBJ1-3, with TRBD1 as a possible D gene (5 bases). With 6 bases removed from V and 3 bases from J, the gap between germline ends came to 21 bases. Looked up from germline, CDR1 is PRHDT and CDR2 is FYEKMQ (reference sequence). The CDR3 contains 17 residues. CDR3: CASSYMDRQSIGNTIYF. CDR3 bases: TGTGCCAGCAGTTACATGGATCGACAGTCTATTGGAAACACCATATATTTT.

The V gene is TRBV27, the J gene TRBJ1-3; no reliable D call. V was shortened by 10 bases and J by 0 bases, with 10 bases between the two germline ends. The CDR3 covers 13 residues. Per the germline V gene, CDR1 is MNHEY and CDR2 is SMNVEV (reference sequence). The CDR3: CATWSNSGNTIYF. CDR3 nucleotides: TGTGCCACCTGGTCTAACTCTGGAAACACCATATATTTT.

The V and J genes are TRBV2 and TRBJ1-4; D is unresolved. V lost 10 bases and J lost 0, with 9 bases in between. The CDR3 sequence is 13 residues long. Per germline, CDR1 SNHLY and CDR2 FYNNEI. CDR3 loop: CATTGSTNEKLFF. CDR3 DNA: TGTGCCACCACCGGGTCAACTAATGAAAAACTGTTTTTT.